The 21 T cell receptor beta chains in this list originate from one sample, sequenced in a study of graft-versus-host responses after intestinal transplantation (dated by TCRdb to 2020 to 2023). According to the study, the label for this sample's time point signals: cells obtained before transplantation from donor or recipient. These TCRs' antigens remain unknown. Library creation used the immunoSEQ multiplex PCR assay. The table was pulled from immuneACCESS by TCRdb, which kept in-frame rearrangements only. Such tables lose some clones; where checked, under half of the loss comes from unresolved V genes, and the rest has no known cause. This sample lists approximately 88,000 clones; 75% to 90% were detected once. The ten largest clones represent less than 0.12% of the sample. Specimen: unstimulated CD4+ T cells sorted from spleen or lymph node cells, collected before intestinal transplant. The receptors were gathered from a human donor who received an intestinal transplant.

This clone came up once. CDR3 in amino acids: CASSFSGQQNTEAFF. The CDR3 DNA reads TGCGCCAGCAGCTTTAGTGGACAGCAGAACACTGAAGCTTTCTTT. V and J are TRBV5-1 and TRBJ1-1; possibly TRBD1 for D (6 bases). V was cut by 2 bases and J by 1 base, with 12 bases left in between. The CDR3 runs to 15 residues. Germline V lookup: CDR1 SGHRS, CDR2 YFSETQ.

The chain carries TRBV10-3 and TRBJ2-3, with a tentative D call TRBD2 (6 bases). The CDR3 loop spans 14 amino acids. With 4 bases removed from V and 4 bases from J, the gap between germline ends came to 12 bases. CDR1 is ENHRY, CDR2 SYGVKD, per germline. CDR3 DNA: TGTGCCATCAGTGGGCTAGCGAGGGCAGATACGCAGTATTTT. It encodes CAISGLARADTQYF.

J is TRBJ1-1 and V is TRBV6-1; 9 nucleotides match TRBD1. From germline, CDR1 is MNHNS and CDR2 SASEGT. This CDR3 contains 14 residues. J was trimmed by 1 base and V by 5 bases; bases with no gene match: 2. The CDR3 nucleotides are TGTGCCAGCAGTCGGGACAGGGCGAACACTGAAGCTTTCTTT. It encodes CASSRDRANTEAFF.

The genes are TRBV18 and TRBJ2-7; 7 bases align to TRBD1. The V gene's germline CDR1 is KGHSH and CDR2 LQKENI. This CDR3 spans 14 amino acids. V dropped 3 bases and J dropped 0; count of bases not matched to a gene: 2. The CDR3 loop reads CASSPDRNSYEQYF. In DNA form, the CDR3 reads TGTGCCAGCTCACCGGACAGGAACTCCTACGAGCAGTACTTC.

The genes are TRBV6-5 and TRBJ1-1; D gene unclear. Germline V gene data show CDR1 as MNHEY and CDR2 as SVGAGI. V dropped 2 bases and J dropped 3 bases, with 7 bases sitting between them. The CDR3 is 13 residues long. CDR3 region: CASSYSRDTEAFF. The CDR3 DNA follows: TGTGCCAGCAGTTACAGTCGGGACACTGAAGCTTTCTTT.

V usage is TRBV25-1 and J usage is TRBJ2-3, with a possible D match to TRBD1 (6 bases). V lost 7 bases and J lost 2, with 13 bases in between. The CDR3 contains 14 residues. Germline CDR1 and CDR2: MGHDK and SYGVNS. CDR3: CASKDRTSTDTQYF. The CDR3 DNA is TGTGCCAGCAAGGACAGAACCTCCACAGATACGCAGTATTTT.

The rearrangement joins TRBV5-4 to TRBJ1-5; D might be TRBD1 (5 bases). This CDR3 region has 13 residues. V lost 5 bases and J lost 4, with 10 bases in between. CDR1 and CDR2 from the germline V gene are SGHNT and YYREEE (reference sequence). The CDR3 protein is CASSSDMNQPQHF. Written as DNA, the CDR3 is TGTGCCAGCAGTTCGGACATGAATCAGCCCCAGCATTTT.

The chain is built from TRBV6-6 and TRBJ2-1; 8 positions agree with TRBD2. Germline V CDR1 and CDR2: MNHNY, SVGAGI (reference sequence). The trim removed 8 bases at V and 1 base at J, leaving 4 bases unmatched. This CDR3 comprises 14 residues. The CDR3 DNA follows: TGTGCCAGCGTAGCGGGGTCTTCCTACAATGAGCAGTTCTTC. This translates into CASVAGSSYNEQFF.

In its sample, this clone was seen a few times. CDR3 bases: TGTGCCAGCAGTCCTACCGGGACAGGCAATTCACCCCTCCACTTT. Its translation is CASSPTGTGNSPLHF. The rearrangement links TRBV6-5 to TRBJ1-6; TRBD1 agrees at 8 bases. CDR3 length equals 15 residues. CDR1 and CDR2 (germline): MNHEY, SVGAGI. The V and J ends lost 5 bases and 7 bases, in that order; junction bases with no gene match: 7.

This chain links TRBV19 with TRBJ1-1; D is perhaps TRBD1 (5 bases). V shed 10 bases and J shed 4 bases, with 10 bases lying between them. CDR3 size: 11 residues. Germline V gene data show CDR1 as LNHDA and CDR2 as SQIVND (reference sequence). CDR3 sequence: CATGGSTEAFF. The CDR3 DNA is TGTGCCACCGGGGGGTCCACTGAAGCTTTCTTT.

The chain combines TRBV27 with TRBJ1-1; maybe TRBD1 (6 bases). Germline CDR1 and CDR2: MNHEY and SMNVEV (reference sequence). Trimming left V 6 bases short and J 4 bases short, with 12 bases between. The CDR3 is 13 amino acids. The CDR3 nucleotides read TGTGCCAGCAGCTCTAGGGGGTCCACTGAAGCTTTCTTT. Translated, it gives CASSSRGSTEAFF.

The rearrangement joins TRBV13 to TRBJ2-1; 10 nucleotides agree with TRBD2. Germline V gene data show CDR1 as PRHDT and CDR2 as FYEKMQ (reference sequence). CDR3 length equals 12 residues. J lost 7 bases, V lost 8 bases, and 2 bases had no gene match. CDR3 region: CASGAGGNEQFF. The CDR3 coding sequence is TGTGCCAGCGGAGCGGGAGGGAATGAGCAGTTCTTC.

V is TRBV6-5 and J is TRBJ2-7; unclear D gene. Germline V gene lookup returns CDR1 MNHEY and CDR2 SVGAGI. V lost 5 bases and J 0 bases, leaving 11 bases between the germline ends. This CDR3 is 14 amino acids long. The CDR3 is CASSNPLTSYEQYF. DNA of the CDR3: TGTGCCAGCAGTAACCCCCTAACCTCCTACGAGCAGTACTTC.

On this clone itself: A junction boundary mismatches the germline segment, possibly from a read error. V gene TRBV7-7 combines with J gene TRBJ2-5, with D maybe TRBD2 (7 bases). The CDR3 covers 14 residues. The germline V gene has CDR1 SSHAT and CDR2 FNYEAQ (reference sequence). CDR3 coding DNA: TGTGCTAGCAGCTCCATACAGGGAGGGGGGACCCAGTACTTC. Translated, it gives CASSSIQGGGTQYF.

The CDR3 nucleotides are TGTGCCAGCAGTGGGACCGGGACTAGCGGGGGGAAAAACATTCAGTACTTC. Amino acid sequence: CASSGTGTSGGKNIQYF. V is TRBV2 and J is TRBJ2-4, with 15 bases lining up with TRBD2. This CDR3 is built from 17 residues. V trimming: 4 bases; J trimming: 4 bases; junction bases outside the gene matches: 5. CDR1 is SNHLY and CDR2 is FYNNEI in the germline V gene. The full variable domain, with the rest looked up from reference TRBV2 and TRBJ2-4, is EPEVTQTPSHQVTQMGQEVILRCVPISNHLYFYWYRQILGQKVEFLVSFYNNEISEKSEIFDDQFSVERPDGSNFTLKIRSTKLEDSAMYFCASSGTGTSGGKNIQYFGAGTRLSVL.

The V and J genes are TRBV6-5 and TRBJ2-1; D possibly corresponds to TRBD1 (6 bases). The CDR3 runs to 13 residues. V gave up 6 bases and J gave up 8 bases, with 14 bases separating them. The germline V gene encodes CDR1 MNHEY and CDR2 SVGAGI. CDR3 sequence (DNA): TGTGCCAGCAGACAATCAGGGGAATATGAGCAGTTCTTC. Translation: CASRQSGEYEQFF.

The rearrangement uses TRBV20-1 and TRBJ1-1, with a tentative D call TRBD1 (5 bases). The CDR3 contains 10 residues. Germline V gives CDR1 DFQATT, CDR2 SNEGSKA (reference sequence). The V end lost 5 bases, the J end lost 10 bases, and 11 bases lay between the germline ends. The DNA of the CDR3 is TGCAGTGCTCTCACAGGTGCAGCTTTCTTT. It yields the protein CSALTGAAFF.

The chain has TRBV10-2 and TRBJ1-5; TRBD1 is a possible D gene (5 bases). Germline V gene lookup returns CDR1 WSHSY and CDR2 SAAADI. V lost 1 base, J lost 1 base, and 14 bases lay in between. The CDR3 totals 17 residues. CDR3 coding DNA: TGCGCCAGCAGTGAGTGGGGGGGACTCCGGAGCAATCAGCCCCAGCATTTT. The encoded protein is CASSEWGGLRSNQPQHF.

The genes are TRBV10-3 and TRBJ2-1; 8 positions agree with TRBD1. Germline-derived CDR1 and CDR2 are ENHRY and SYGVKD. This CDR3 region has 14 residues. J lost 6 bases, V lost 6 bases, and 7 bases had no gene match. The CDR3 DNA sequence: TGTGCCATCAGGGCAGGGGGCCAGGGCAATGAGCAGTTCTTC. Its protein is CAIRAGGQGNEQFF.

This rearrangement joins TRBV5-1 to TRBJ2-3; 10 bases align to TRBD2. Germline CDR1 and CDR2: SGHRS and YFSETQ. Germline trimming cut 0 bases from V and 1 base from J; bases unmatched to any gene: 2. This CDR3 is built from 16 residues. The CDR3 reads CASSLGGTSGTDTQYF. The DNA of the CDR3 is TGCGCCAGCAGCTTGGGCGGGACTAGCGGCACAGATACGCAGTATTTT.

This clone was recorded a few times. The rearrangement links TRBV6-6 to TRBJ2-1; D perhaps matches TRBD2 (5 bases). The CDR3 runs to 15 residues. Trimming pared 8 bases from V and 7 bases from J, leaving 21 bases between. CDR1 and CDR2 from the germline V gene are MNHNY and SVGAGI (reference sequence). As DNA, the CDR3 is TGTGCCAGCGACGTGAGGGCGGCGTCACGTAATGAGCAGTTCTTC. Protein: CASDVRAASRNEQFF.